Following are 14 T cell receptor beta chains from one sample sequenced in a study of cytomegalovirus exposure and HLA in healthy donors. In the PCR, 60 Vbeta and 13 Jbeta primers were used. Method: immunoSEQ multiplex PCR; TCRdb's copy keeps in-frame clones and lacks some. The sample lists 85,000 to 100,000 clones; roughly 69% were seen once. The sequenced sample was PBMCs. These receptor sequences come from a man aged 50 to 59 in good health and CMV-seronegative.

The chain is built from TRBV28 and TRBJ1-5; D is possibly TRBD1 (6 bases). Germline V gives CDR1 MDHEN, CDR2 SYDVKM. Trimming stripped 5 bases from V and 5 bases from J, with 19 bases between. The CDR3 is made up of 16 amino acids. CDR3 DNA: TGTGCCAGCAGTGAACCCTCGGGGGGGCGGGATCAGCCCCAGCATTTT. Translation: CASSEPSGGRDQPQHF.

V usage is TRBV7-6 and J usage is TRBJ2-1; D ambiguous. The CDR3 loop spans 13 amino acids. Germline loops: CDR1 SGHVS, CDR2 FNYEAQ. V was trimmed by 5 bases and J by 3 bases, leaving 8 bases between them. The DNA of the CDR3 is TGTGCCAGCAGCGTCCCACTCTACAATGAGCAGTTCTTC. Translating it yields CASSVPLYNEQFF.

V gene TRBV29-1 combines with J gene TRBJ2-1; D is possibly TRBD2 (6 bases). The CDR3 has 14 amino acids. Germline CDR1 is SQVTM and CDR2 is ANQGSEA. The germline V and J ends were trimmed by 2 bases and 7 bases, with 15 bases remaining between them. CDR3 sequence reads: CSVEPGLSSNEQFF. The CDR3 nucleotides are TGCAGCGTTGAACCGGGACTGAGCTCTAATGAGCAGTTCTTC.

This chain uses TRBV19 with TRBJ2-1; 7 bases align to TRBD2. The CDR3 sequence is 11 residues long. Germline V lookup: CDR1 LNHDA, CDR2 SQIVND (reference sequence). V lost 9 bases to trimming and J lost 7 bases; unmatched junction nucleotides: 3. The chain's CDR3 is CASGRRNEQFF. CDR3 nucleotide sequence: TGTGCCAGCGGGAGGCGTAATGAGCAGTTCTTC. The complete variable domain, with remaining parts taken from reference TRBV19 and TRBJ2-1, reads DGGITQSPKYLFRKEGQNVTLSCEQNLNHDAMYWYRQDPGQGLRLIYYSQIVNDFQKGDIAEGYSVSREKKESFPLTVTSAQKNPTAFYLCASGRRNEQFFGPGTRLTVL.

The V and J genes are TRBV4-2 and TRBJ2-6, with D uncertain. Trimming removed 0 bases from V and 1 base from J, with 7 bases in between. Germline CDR1 reads LGHNA; CDR2 reads YNFKEQ. The CDR3 has 16 residues. The CDR3 here is CASSQEPESGANVLTF. The CDR3 coding sequence is TGTGCCAGCAGCCAAGAACCGGAGTCTGGGGCCAACGTCCTGACTTTC.

The chain carries TRBV5-1 and TRBJ2-1; 7 bases fit TRBD2. The trim removed 0 bases at V and 0 bases at J, leaving 6 bases unmatched. This CDR3 is 17 amino acids long. CDR1 and CDR2 from the germline V gene are SGHRS and YFSETQ. The CDR3 bases are TGCGCCAGCAGCTTGGCTCGGCGCGGGAGCTCCTACAATGAGCAGTTCTTC. Its translation is CASSLARRGSSYNEQFF.

The chain is built from TRBV6-5 and TRBJ1-2; D uncertain. This CDR3 is built from 11 residues. Germline V gene lookup returns CDR1 MNHEY and CDR2 SVGAGI. V was pared by 4 bases and J by 8 bases, with 8 bases between. CDR3 DNA sequence: TGTGCCAGCAGTTCTACCGCAGGCTACACCTTC. This translates into CASSSTAGYTF.

The chain uses TRBV9 and TRBJ1-2, with D maybe TRBD1 (6 bases). Trimming took 0 bases from V and 4 from J, leaving 13 bases between them. The CDR3 loop spans 15 amino acids. Germline V gene lookup returns CDR1 SGDLS and CDR2 YYNGEE. The CDR3 loop is CASSVGQGRGYGYTF. The CDR3, as DNA: TGTGCCAGCAGCGTAGGGCAGGGGAGGGGCTATGGCTACACCTTC. Full variable domain (outside the CDR3, taken from reference TRBV9 and TRBJ1-2): DSGVTQTPKHLITATGQRVTLRCSPRSGDLSVYWYQQSLDQGLQFLIQYYNGEERAKGNILERFSAQQFPDLHSELNLSSLELGDSALYFCASSVGQGRGYGYTFGSGTRLTVV.

This chain joins TRBV6-4 and TRBJ2-1; D possibly corresponds to TRBD2 (5 bases). The CDR3 length is 14 residues. The germline V gene has CDR1 MRHNA and CDR2 SNTAGT. Trimming removed 3 bases at V and 10 bases at J, with 16 bases between. CDR3 amino acids: CASSEGLSYGEQFF. The CDR3 DNA follows: TGTGCCAGCAGTGAAGGACTGTCCTATGGGGAGCAGTTCTTC.

The chain couples TRBV11-3 to TRBJ1-1, with D possibly TRBD1 on 5 matching bases. The CDR3 extends over 15 amino acids. Trimming pared 1 base from V and 5 bases from J, leaving 14 bases between. Germline V lookup: CDR1 SGHNT, CDR2 YENEEA. As DNA, the CDR3 is TGTGCCAGCAGCTTAGTCTGGGGGGGTCGGACTGAAGCTTTCTTT. Its protein is CASSLVWGGRTEAFF.

This clone was observed a few times. The chain carries TRBV30 and TRBJ2-6, with D perhaps matching TRBD1 (5 bases). The germline V and J ends were trimmed by 4 bases and 1 base, with 14 bases remaining between them. The length of the CDR3 is 16 residues. Per the germline V gene, CDR1 is GTSNPN and CDR2 is SVGIG (reference sequence). CDR3 bases: TGTGCCTGGACGACGGCAGGGATGTCTGGGGCCAACGTCCTGACTTTC. As protein: CAWTTAGMSGANVLTF.

This chain joins TRBV27 and TRBJ2-7, with D possibly being TRBD2 (5 bases). The V gene lost 3 bases and the J gene lost 4 bases, with 16 bases spanning the gap. Germline loops: CDR1 MNHEY, CDR2 SMNVEV (reference sequence). The length of the CDR3 is 15 residues. The CDR3: CASSFYPGRTYEQYF. CDR3 bases: TGTGCCAGCAGTTTCTATCCGGGCAGGACTTACGAGCAGTACTTC.

This chain joins TRBV11-2 and TRBJ2-5; TRBD2 matches at 8 bases. Per germline, CDR1 SGHAT and CDR2 FQNNGV. This CDR3 comprises 15 residues. With V trimmed by 0 bases and J by 7 bases, 7 bases remained unmatched. This CDR3 is CASSLEGLVAGTQYF. DNA of the CDR3: TGTGCCAGCAGCTTAGAGGGACTAGTGGCCGGGACCCAGTACTTC.

The gene calls are TRBV6-1 and TRBJ2-6, with D possibly matching TRBD2 (6 bases). The germline V and J ends were trimmed by 4 bases and 0 bases, with 13 bases remaining between them. CDR1 is MNHNS, CDR2 SASEGT, per germline. The CDR3 runs to 17 residues. The CDR3 DNA sequence: TGTGCCAGCAGTGCGGGATCGGGGGTCTCTGGGGCCAACGTCCTGACTTTC. Translating it yields CASSAGSGVSGANVLTF.